These 2 T cell receptor beta chains were all obtained from the same sample, sequenced in a study of control samples from healthy donors and cancer patients. This table comes from immunoSEQ multiplex PCR, and its TCRdb copy is limited to in-frame clones, with some not included. Seen here are about 100,000 clones, about 90% observed once, and the top ten hold 14%. Sequenced: blood. Source of these receptors: a man aged 25 to 40 in good health.

As for this clone: A read error may account for a junction end that differs from germline. Distinct nucleotide sequences in the sample also encode this CDR3. The chain combines TRBV9 with TRBJ2-2; 9 nucleotides agree with TRBD1. Germline CDR1 is SGDLS and CDR2 is YYNGEE. The CDR3 consists of 15 residues. The CDR3 sequence: CASSAGTGNTGELFF. The CDR3 bases are TGTGCCAGCAGCGCGGGGACAGGGAACACTGGGGAGCTGTTTTTT.

The chain is built from TRBV21-1 and TRBJ1-2; TRBD1 is the table's D call, not checked against the DNA. TRBV21-1 is annotated as a pseudogene. The CDR3 sequence is 15 residues long. The CDR3 DNA reads as TGTGCCAGCAGCCCCCAGGACAGGGAGAACTATGGCTACACCTTC. Its protein is CASSPQDRENYGYTF.